Listed here are 10 T cell receptor beta chains from one sample, sequenced in a study of blood T cells in healthy people across ages. Combining a sample-barcoded 5' primer with a J-beta primer mix, a second PCR ran for roughly 6 to 12 cycles. TCRdb itself ran the 5' RACE reads through MiXCR, one entry per CDR3 protein. The sample has hundreds of thousands of distinct CDR3 sequences; 40% to 50% are singletons. What was sequenced was blood. These receptors originate from a man in his 60s in good health.

The chain is built from TRBV19 and TRBJ2-5; D not resolved. V was pared by 4 bases and J by 5 bases, with 14 bases between. This CDR3 is built from 14 residues. The germline V gene has CDR1 LNHDA and CDR2 SQIVND (reference sequence). The CDR3 loop is CASSKAVGPETQYF. In nucleotides, the CDR3 is TGTGCCAGTAGTAAGGCGGTAGGGCCTGAGACCCAGTACTTC.

This chain joins TRBV7-2 and TRBJ1-2, with TRBD1 matching over 10 bases. Trimming removed 4 bases from V and 8 bases from J; junction bases left unmatched: 7. Germline loops: CDR1 SGHTA, CDR2 FQGNSA. The length of the CDR3 is 14 residues. The CDR3 coding sequence is TGTGCCAGCAGCTCGACAGGGGGCCTCGGGGGCTACACCTTC. Its protein is CASSSTGGLGGYTF.

The chain couples TRBV2 to TRBJ2-1; no clear D. CDR1 and CDR2 from the germline V gene are SNHLY and FYNNEI. The ends were cut back, 1 base at V and 0 bases at J, with 7 bases in the middle. This CDR3 comprises 15 residues. The CDR3 nucleotides read TGTGCCAGCAGTGAAGTGAGTAGCTCCTACAATGAGCAGTTCTTC. Translated: CASSEVSSSYNEQFF. Complete variable domain (other parts from reference TRBV2 and TRBJ2-1): EPEVTQTPSHQVTQMGQEVILRCVPISNHLYFYWYRQILGQKVEFLVSFYNNEISEKSEIFDDQFSVERPDGSNFTLKIRSTKLEDSAMYFCASSEVSSSYNEQFFGPGTRLTVL.

The gene calls are TRBV29-1 and TRBJ1-4, with 8 positions matching TRBD1. This CDR3 is 15 amino acids long. V was clipped by 5 bases and J by 5 bases; unmatched bases: 10. The germline V gene has CDR1 SQVTM and CDR2 ANQGSEA. Here the CDR3 DNA reads TGCAGCGTTAGTCCCCCCGGGACAGGCAATGAAAAACTGTTTTTT. This gives the protein CSVSPPGTGNEKLFF.

This chain connects TRBV7-8 to TRBJ2-1; maybe TRBD1 (6 bases). V was cut by 4 bases and J by 5 bases, with 9 bases left in between. There are 13 residues in the CDR3. Looked up from germline, CDR1 is SGHVS and CDR2 is FQNEAQ. The CDR3 sequence is CASSWTAHNEQFF. The CDR3 DNA is TGTGCCAGCAGCTGGACAGCTCACAATGAGCAGTTCTTC.

The gene calls are TRBV20-1 and TRBJ2-6, with D possibly matching TRBD1 (6 bases). V was shortened by 5 bases and J by 1 base, with 9 bases between the two germline ends. CDR3 size: 14 residues. Germline values: CDR1 DFQATT, CDR2 SNEGSKA (reference sequence). CDR3 sequence reads: CSAFTGSGANVLTF. DNA of the CDR3: TGCAGTGCTTTTACAGGGTCTGGGGCCAACGTCCTGACTTTC.

This clonotype was observed a handful of times. The CDR3 is CASSIPGQNGMQYF. In nucleotides, the CDR3 is TGTGCCAGCAGTATACCGGGACAGAACGGGATGCAGTACTTC. The chain joins TRBV28 to TRBJ2-7, with TRBD1 identical over 7 bases. The CDR3 contains 14 residues. V shed 5 bases, J shed 9 bases, and the junction held 13 bases outside the gene matches. Germline V gene sequence: CDR1 MDHEN, CDR2 SYDVKM. Full variable domain (missing parts from reference TRBV28 and TRBJ2-7): DVKVTQSSRYLVKRTGEKVFLECVQDMDHENMFWYRQDPGLGLRLIYFSYDVKMKEKGDIPEGYSVSREKKERFSLILESASTNQTSMYLCASSIPGQNGMQYFGPGTRLTVT.

This clonotype was counted a few times. J is TRBJ2-3 and V is TRBV15, with D possibly being TRBD2 (5 bases). V lost 2 bases, J lost 3 bases, and 6 bases lay in between. Germline values: CDR1 LNHNV, CDR2 YYDKDF (reference sequence). This CDR3 region has 13 residues. The CDR3 nucleotides are TGTGCCACCAGCAGACCGGGAACAGATACGCAGTATTTT. This encodes CATSRPGTDTQYF.

Details on this clonotype: Being one base from a much bigger clone, this may be a read error. V usage is TRBV3-1 and J usage is TRBJ2-1; D could derive from TRBD1 or TRBD2 (5 bases each). CDR3 length equals 15 residues. Germline assignment: CDR1 LGHDT and CDR2 YNNKEL (reference sequence). The germline V and J ends were trimmed by 4 bases and 6 bases, with 16 bases remaining between them. The chain's CDR3 is CASSRVGPNGNEQFF. In DNA form, the CDR3 reads TGTGCCAGCAGCCGAGTGGGACCGAACGGCAATGAGCAGTTCTTC.

This clonotype appeared a few times. The rearrangement joins TRBV6-1 to TRBJ1-2; TRBD1 agrees at 7 bases. CDR1 is MNHNS, CDR2 SASEGT, per germline. CDR3 length equals 16 residues. The V and J ends lost 8 bases and 3 bases, in that order; junction bases with no gene match: 15. CDR3 in DNA: TGTGCCAGCTCTCGCCTGGGAGGGGGCGCGGACTATGGCTACACCTTC. This gives the protein CASSRLGGGADYGYTF.